This T cell receptor beta chain was identified in a study of tumor-infiltrating lymphocytes in primary liver carcinoma. Concerning this clonotype itself: What it binds is not known. This may be a read error, as it is one base from a much larger clone.

Co-extraction of RNA and DNA was performed on roughly 20-34 mg of unsorted bulk tissue. Every tumor sample had over 80% viable tumor cells. Regarding the study as a whole: Compared with blood, tumor repertoires held significantly more in their top 250 clones.

A primer in the constant region served to generate TCR beta cDNA from approximately 460 ng of total RNA. Construction of TCR beta libraries relied on three successive nested multiplex PCR rounds employing slightly modified ARM-PCR. One entry per CDR3 protein, called by TCRdb with MiXCR from the multiplex PCR reads. Of tens of thousands of distinct CDR3 sequences listed, approximately 72% are singletons. The origin of this receptor is a man aged 40-55 years with primary liver carcinoma and hepatitis B virus infection. Sequenced sample: liver tumor tissue from sampling region 1. Sample subset: tumor region T1, superior pole.

CDR3 residues: CASSEPASGPYSSDTQYF. The CDR3 bases are TGTGCCAGCAGTGAACCAGCTAGCGGGCCGTATAGCTCAGATACGCAGTATTTT. This rearrangement joins TRBV6-1 to TRBJ2-3; TRBD2 agrees at 8 bases. Germline trimming cut 2 bases from V and 4 bases from J; bases unmatched to any gene: 14. The CDR3 extends over 18 amino acids. CDR1 MNHNS and CDR2 SASEGT come from the germline V gene.